Included here is one T cell receptor beta chain sequence, with context. No antigen is known for it. No qualities accompany the bases; no much larger clone lies one base away. The data were taken from a study of cytomegalovirus exposure and HLA in healthy donors listed by TCRdb under 2017. About the full investigation: In an earlier analysis of fewer than 750 of the donors, around 290 Gb of sequence data and 117 million unique TCR beta sequences from approximately 180 million T cells were reported. An early release that covered about 640 HLA-typed donors contained approximately 300 gigabases of sequencing data and 80 million or so unique TCR sequences. Of the roughly 400 genotyped donors, approximately 82% fell in the genetic ancestry cluster associated with self-reported Caucasian donors. The study was designed to test whether signatures of past pathogen exposure could be identified by cataloging public T cell receptors. The study used immunosequencing to profile the T cell repertoires of around 600 subjects and linked those repertoires to cytomegalovirus serostatus. Along with the approximately 620-subject first cohort, a separate validation cohort of over a hundred different subjects was used. To predict cytomegalovirus infection status, the study brought together high-throughput TCR immunosequencing, statistical association of individual TCRs with disease status, and machine learning. A later analysis re-examined previously published TCR beta repertoires from around 670 donors and added high-resolution HLA genotyping to investigate patterns of TCR occurrence. Rather than using new phenotypic data, the later analysis identified candidate immune exposures from TCR beta sequences and from how often those sequences occurred across donors. In an earlier analysis of 500 to 650 of the donors, high-throughput TCR beta sequencing was used to judge whether each TCR beta V gene segment behaved as functional or pseudogenic. Donor age, sex, ethnicity and CMV serostatus were compiled together with the repertoire data. Genome-wide SNP genotypes for about three fifths of the 666 donors were used in a later genetic analysis, which treated that subset as a discovery cohort. All discovery cohort repertoires had been generated on a single sequencing platform. Class I and class II HLA loci were covered by the typing at four-digit resolution. Typing coverage differed by locus: A, B, C, DRB1 and DQB1 were typed in about 620-640 donors, DQA1 in 522, DPA1 in 606, and DPB1 in just under 490. Because of strong linkage in the cohort, five DR-DQ haplotypes were treated as single units for association and clustering. Among around 400 genotyped donors of the cohort, an average of around 240,000 unique TCR beta nucleotide sequences were sequenced per donor, around 20% of them non-productive.

From cysteine to phenylalanine, the CDR3 is 15 amino acids long. Left in the record is the CDR3 DNA by itself, 45 bases read in frame from the first base. CDR1 SGHVS and CDR2 FNYEAQ are derived from the germline V gene. The V and J ends are trimmed by 5 bases and 4 bases, leaving 18 bases between them. Receptors were amplified or captured by the immunoSEQ multiplex PCR assay. For the multiplex PCR, a mixture combining 60 forward primers for TCR Vbeta segments and 13 reverse primers for TCR Jbeta segments was used. A multiplex PCR assay on genomic DNA amplified the CDR3 region of rearranged TCR beta genes. Amplified TCR beta libraries were sequenced as 87-base-pair reads on the Illumina HiSeq System. The study's processing was this. In a later analysis, 70 million to 95 million unique TCR beta chains were counted across the 500 to 850 repertoires, and some 10 million of these chains were shared by at least two donors. To remove PCR and sequencing errors, raw reads were error-corrected and collapsed into unique sequences using a nearest-neighbor algorithm that merged closely related sequences. CDR3 sequences were aligned to IMGT reference sequences to assign V, D and J gene segments. For a sequence to be retained, a match of at least six nucleotides was required to both a V gene segment and a J gene segment. Rearrangements were called productive when the CDR3 lacked stop codons and stayed in frame with V and J; all others were non-productive. CDR3 was defined according to IMGT convention as the region running from the second conserved V-encoded cysteine to the conserved J-encoded phenylalanine. In an earlier analysis of more than 550 of the donors, sequences lacking an unambiguous match to a single V gene segment were excluded. An earlier analysis of over 450 of the donors classified V segments as functional when productive rearrangements were above 56.7% and as segregating when the standard deviation between donors was above 5%. A statistical classification framework was developed to diagnose cytomegalovirus status using the catalog of TCR beta chain sequences. In a later analysis, TCR nucleotide sequences were compared against IMGT/GENE-DB human TR gene sequences so that V and J genes could be assigned. The TCRdist pipeline was used in a later analysis to assign CDR3 sequences and most-parsimonious VDJ recombination scenarios. In a later analysis, each TCR beta chain was defined by its CDR3 amino acid sequence together with its V-gene family, and reads lacking a unique V-gene family were excluded. In a later analysis, 550 to 650 highly shared, low-generation-probability nucleotide sequences were removed to address suspected cross-contamination and a sequencing artifact. A later analysis calculated a clonal expansion index for each public chain from normalized within-repertoire ranks of inferred template counts. Generation probabilities in a later analysis came from a VDJ recombination model fitted to out-of-frame rearrangements, and those results were checked against IGoR. In a later analysis, TCR-TCR, TCR-HLA and TCR-CMV co-occurrence was scored with hypergeometric tests, and a repertoire-size bias correction was applied to TCR pairs. In a later analysis, false discovery rates were estimated by permuting HLA or CMV assignments 20 times. In a later analysis, co-occurring TCRs were grouped using DBSCAN, with TCRdist sequence similarity added in when clustering inside HLA-allele-positive subsets. For co-occurrence clustering, repertoires with fewer than 30,000 or more than 120,000 public chains were excluded, along with five repertoires with anomalous nucleotide sharing. TCRdb mirrors the immuneACCESS table, restricted to in-frame sequences. Some clones are absent from its copies; in checked studies, under half trace to an unresolved V gene, and the reason for the others is unknown. That table furnishes V, J and clone size, whereas the DNA furnished D and trimming. Within this sample are roughly 140,000 clones, with about 75% of them counted one time only. The top ten clones comprise approximately 1.6% of the sample.

Study-wide findings and limitations: Because counts were too low, more than 15 rarely observed V segments, including chromosome 9 orphons, were left out of the earlier analysis of roughly 600 of the donors. Roughly uniform sequencing depth across donors was assumed in presence/absence analyses, although this assumption may not hold. According to a later genetic analysis, donors in an Asian-associated ancestry cluster had fewer N-insertions in productive TCRs than the roughly 700-donor mean. The 87-base-pair reads could not distinguish some IMGT-functional V segments, including TRBV6-2 and TRBV6-3, so those segments were excluded. A later analysis found that TCR association rates varied across HLA loci, with DRB1 alleles showing the most associated TCRs and HLA-C alleles the fewest. Correlated functional status among segregating V segments might be attributable to linkage disequilibrium, but an unknown experimental factor could not be ruled out. At a false discovery rate of 0.05, a later analysis linked fewer than 20,000 TCR beta sequences to specific HLA alleles. The study gave a list of 150 to 200 TCR beta chains associated with cytomegalovirus. The only immune exposure information available for the cohort was CMV serostatus. According to the authors, the approach could potentially be generalized to other disease states and immunological phenotypes. Broadly in line with IMGT annotations, most TCR beta V segments showed up in productive rearrangements about 90% or about 30% of the time in an earlier analysis of 450 to 750 of the donors. The classifier was reported to diagnose cytomegalovirus status with high specificity and sensitivity in both the original and validation cohorts. Across donors, most TCR sequences were observed very rarely, whereas some public TCRs were present in many individuals. An association between a missense DCLRE1C variant and V-gene and J-gene trimming of TCR beta chains was found in a later genetic analysis and replicated in an independent cohort. In a later analysis, HLA-associated TCR beta chains showed more clonal expansion and lower generation probabilities than non-associated chains that were equally common. Because HLA typing was unavailable for some donors at each locus, only the typed subset was used in association tests. A further reported finding was that TCR beta sequences accurately predicted the HLA-A and HLA-B alleles for most subjects in the first cohort. According to a later analysis, parvovirus B19, influenza, CMV and Epstein-Barr virus appeared linked to several top co-occurrence clusters. This cohort had only TCR beta chains sequenced, and the lack of alpha or paired-chain data limited which features could be detected. A later analysis found that most CMV-associated TCR beta chains appeared HLA-restricted, with HLA associations seemingly driven largely by CMV exposure. When HLA alleles, especially DR and DQ, strongly co-occurred, TCR associations were difficult to assign to individual alleles. A cluster of highly shared sequence variants was judged likely to be a technical artifact of the sequencing pipeline. A few of the identified cytomegalovirus-associated TCR beta chains were confirmed in vitro to be specific for cytomegalovirus antigens.

The cohort consisted of some 730 healthy bone marrow donors. All cohort members were sampled while nominally healthy, although unrecorded immune exposures were likely present. The donor was CMV seronegative and was included in the group of about 350 seronegative cohort members. Every donor gave a peripheral blood sample, and the peripheral blood mononuclear cells from that sample were used for TCR beta sequencing. Genomic DNA was extracted from the blood cell samples with the Qiagen DNeasy Blood Extraction Kit. The sequenced material came from PBMCs. The chain uses TRBV7-6 and TRBJ2-7; TRBD2 is a weak D gene call, 6 bases matching. This receptor was taken from a woman between 25 and 40 years old in good health and CMV-seronegative. The DNA is as follows: TGTGCCAGCAGCCCGCCGGGACTGACGGGTTACGAGCAGTACTTC. Its protein is CASSPPGLTGYEQYF.